The text below deals with one T cell receptor (beta chain). Its antigen is as yet unknown. The data belong to a study of blood T cells in healthy people across ages. Study-level points and caveats: It was found that TCR beta diversity correlated strongly with the percentage of naive T cells.

Trimming shortened V by 3 bases and J by 0 bases, and 7 bases separated the two germline ends. This CDR3 region has 14 residues. The use of a sample-barcoded 5' primer and a J-beta primer mix characterized a second PCR of about 7 to 12 cycles. Through a template-switch adaptor with 12 random nucleotides, each cDNA molecule received a tag. TCRdb itself ran the 5' RACE reads through MiXCR, one entry per CDR3 protein. The table has some 1.5 million distinct CDR3 sequences, approximately 28% seen once; the top ten hold about 7.7%. The donors, all healthy, were Caucasians living in Russia, aged about 6 to 90. Each sample yielded at least 5.5 micrograms of PBMC total RNA.

Sequenced material: blood. V usage is TRBV12-3 or TRBV12-4 and J usage is TRBJ2-3, with D unresolved. The sequence was obtained from a woman under 40 in good health. Here the CDR3 reads CASSLMVSTDTQYF. The CDR3, as DNA: TGTGCCAGCAGTTTGATGGTTAGCACAGATACGCAGTATTTT.